The entry below describes one T cell receptor (beta chain). This record belongs to a study of blood T cell repertoires in COVID-19. Study at large: The United States, Italy and Spain provided the acute and convalescent COVID-19 samples.

As processed by the authors: Counts of nucleated cells, estimated from reference gene primer amplification, were obtained. Some clones are missing from TCRdb's copy, which holds only in-frame ones; the method was immunoSEQ multiplex PCR. For V, J and clone size, that table is used; D and trimming come from the DNA. The table shows approximately 69,000 clones, with over 80% occurring only once. CDR3 length equals 16 residues. Germline values: CDR1 MGHDK, CDR2 SYGVNS. The sequence came from an elderly woman with acute or convalescent COVID-19. This chain connects TRBV25-1 to TRBJ2-2; D is perhaps TRBD2 (5 bases). The sample taken for sequencing was peripheral blood. The CDR3 spells CTSLEDAPGNTGELFF. The CDR3 nucleotides read TGTACCTCATTGGAGGACGCACCAGGGAACACCGGGGAGCTGTTTTTT.